This T cell receptor (beta chain) was identified during a study of blood T cells in healthy people across ages (dated by TCRdb to 2015 to 2017). Notes on the research overall: In model experiments, roughly one uniquely barcoded TCR beta cDNA molecule per two T cells was captured by template switching. To avoid experimental bias, donors of different ages were randomly spread across the sequencing lanes. The study analyzed two additional independent replicas of 1 million unique cDNA reads from the same blood draw for two donors, one aged 18 to 30 and one aged 80 or older. Age-related changes in TCR beta repertoire diversity were measured in the study by deep sequencing normalized with unique cDNA molecular identifiers. The donors were divided into four age groups: young (average around 15 years), middle-aged (about 39), aged (under 70) and long-lived (roughly 86).

Libraries came from 5' RACE. The instrument given in TCRdb is Illumina HiSeq 2500. A second PCR of about 6 to 11 cycles was performed with a sample-barcoded 5' primer and a J-beta primer mix. A template-switch 5' adaptor carrying 12 random nucleotides introduced a unique molecular identifier onto each TCR beta cDNA molecule. At least 3 million CDR3-containing paired-end reads were obtained from each sample. All of the RNA was converted into first-strand cDNA using the Mint cDNA synthesis kit, with a TRBC-specific oligonucleotide serving as the primer. All cDNA was treated with uracil-DNA glycosylase and then went through a first 18-cycle PCR with the universal primers M1SS and BC2_uni_R. Turning to the authors' computational methods: For normalization, 1 million high-quality reads, each with a distinct molecular identifier, were randomly selected from each sample. Instead of being binned into consensus sequences, reads that shared molecular identifiers were thrown out. MiTCR, with a Q25 quality threshold and the strictest error-elimination algorithm, was used for CDR3 identification, clonotype clustering and error correction. A nonparametric unseen species model with Euler transformation was used to estimate lower-bound total TCR beta diversity. Through fastp at Q25 and MiXCR, TCRdb rebuilt clones from the public reads, retaining in-frame beta chains. All rows with the same CDR3 protein become a single entry with the most common DNA and genes. It is TCRdb's table, rather than the study itself, that gives the V and J calls and clone size. The sample table holds 800,000 to 1,000,000 distinct CDR3 sequences, of which roughly 52% were seen once. The top ten clones comprise around an eighth of the sample.

In its sample, this clonotype was seen many times. Its antigen is unknown. No much larger clonotype is one base removed from it; base qualities were not supplied. Donors were 39 systemically healthy Caucasian individuals from Russia aged roughly 6 to 90 years. Around 9.9 milliliters of peripheral blood were collected from each donor into EDTA-treated Vacutainer tubes. PBMCs were isolated by Ficoll-Paque density-gradient centrifugation, with at least 6.5 million obtained per sample. Total RNA, at least 5 micrograms per sample, was extracted from PBMCs with Trizol reagent. The percentages of naive CD45RAhigh/CD27high T cells were determined by flow cytometry on a PBMC aliquot from every donor. Trimming takes 3 bases off V and 8 bases off J; junction bases not matched to a gene: 5. CDR1 and CDR2, looked up from the germline V gene (reference sequence), are DFQATT and SNEGSKA. The CDR3 goes from the cysteine to the phenylalanine over 12 residues. CDR3 DNA only is kept here, 36 bases in frame from base 1.

The full study reports these points: Since profiling was done on bulk unsorted PBMCs, naive and antigen-experienced compartments could not be conclusively compared. Because donor CMV infection status was unknown, age-related changes in expanded clonotypes were potentially confounded. Observed TCR beta diversity per million T cells fell roughly linearly with age, and a significant reduction was already apparent by age roughly 40. Observed TCR beta diversity correlated strongly with the percentage of naive T cells measured by flow cytometry. Estimates of total diversity based on one million sequenced T cells were regarded as lower bounds and as underestimates. Compared with the aged group, the long-lived group had more naive CD4+ T cells, fewer expanded clones and increased TCR diversity, suggesting age selection.

This receptor chain uses TRBV20-1 and TRBJ1-1, and TRBD1 aligns with 8 junction nucleotides. This TCR was recovered from a man aged 25 to 40 in good health. The sample consisted of blood. The nucleotide sequence reads TGCAGTGCTAGGATTCGACAGGGGGAAGCTTTCTTT. It specifies CSARIRQGEAFF.